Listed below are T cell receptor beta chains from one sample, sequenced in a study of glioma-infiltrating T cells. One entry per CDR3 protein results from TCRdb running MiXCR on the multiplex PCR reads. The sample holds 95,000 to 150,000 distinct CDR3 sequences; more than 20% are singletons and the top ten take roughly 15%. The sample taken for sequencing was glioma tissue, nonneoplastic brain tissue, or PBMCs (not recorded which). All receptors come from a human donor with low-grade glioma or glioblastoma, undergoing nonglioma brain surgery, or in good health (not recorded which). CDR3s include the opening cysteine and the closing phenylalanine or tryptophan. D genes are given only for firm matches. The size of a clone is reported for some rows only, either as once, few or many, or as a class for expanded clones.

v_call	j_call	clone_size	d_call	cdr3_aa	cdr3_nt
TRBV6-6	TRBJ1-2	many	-	CASSYSSAGVNYGYTF	TGTGCCAGCAGTTACTCGAGTGCAGGGGTGAACTATGGCTACACCTTC
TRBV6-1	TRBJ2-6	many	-	CASRTAAGGSGANVLTF	TGTGCCAGCAGGACCGCTGCCGGGGGCTCTGGGGCCAACGTCCTGACTTTC
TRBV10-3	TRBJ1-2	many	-	CAISEDRNYGYTF	TGTGCCATCAGTGAGGACAGGAACTATGGCTACACCTTC
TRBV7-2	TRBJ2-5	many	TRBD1	CASSSRQGVETQYF	TGTGCCAGCAGCTCCCGACAGGGTGTAGAGACCCAGTACTTC
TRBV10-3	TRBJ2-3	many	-	CAISGLGGPSTDTQYF	TGTGCCATCAGTGGGCTTGGGGGCCCAAGCACAGATACGCAGTATTTT
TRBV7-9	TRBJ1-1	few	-	CASSLGRRGAYTEAFF	TGTGCCAGCAGCTTAGGGAGGAGGGGAGCGTACACTGAAGCTTTCTTT
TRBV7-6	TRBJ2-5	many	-	CASSPQEGYSETQYF	TGTGCCAGCAGCCCACAAGAAGGGTACTCGGAGACCCAGTACTTC
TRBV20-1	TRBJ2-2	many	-	CSARGQNTGELFF	TGCAGTGCTAGAGGACAGAACACCGGGGAGCTGTTTTTT
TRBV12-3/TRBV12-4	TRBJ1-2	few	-	CATSLGVGYYGYTF	TGTGCCACCAGTTTGGGAGTCGGCTACTATGGCTACACCTTC
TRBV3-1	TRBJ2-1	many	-	CASSQEGFDEQFF	TGTGCCAGCAGCCAAGAGGGGTTCGATGAGCAGTTCTTC
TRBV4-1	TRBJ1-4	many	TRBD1	CASSQQGSTGDEKLFF	TGCGCCAGCAGCCAACAAGGGTCGACAGGGGATGAAAAACTGTTTTTT
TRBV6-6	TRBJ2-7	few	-	CASSLGPSSYEQYF	TGTGCCAGCAGCTTGGGGCCGTCCTCCTACGAGCAGTACTTC
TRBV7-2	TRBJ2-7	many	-	CASSSSIGSSYEQYF	TGTGCCAGCAGCTCCTCTATCGGTAGCTCCTACGAGCAGTACTTC
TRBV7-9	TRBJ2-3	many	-	CASSLIVETDTQYF	TGTGCCAGCAGCTTAATCGTGGAAACAGATACGCAGTATTTT
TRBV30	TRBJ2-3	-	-	CAWRVRGTDTQYF	TGTGCCTGGCGAGTTAGAGGGACAGATACGCAGTATTTT
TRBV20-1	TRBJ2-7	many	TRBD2	CSAISRLAGGPLSYEQYF	TGCAGTGCTATATCACGACTAGCGGGAGGTCCATTGTCCTACGAGCAGTACTTC
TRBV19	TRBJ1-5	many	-	CASTHTQNQPQHF	TGTGCCAGTACTCACACGCAAAATCAGCCCCAGCATTTT
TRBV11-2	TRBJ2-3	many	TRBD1	CASSFSTQGTDTQYF	TGTGCCAGCAGCTTTTCGACACAGGGGACAGATACGCAGTATTTT
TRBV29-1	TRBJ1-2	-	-	CSLGQSYGYTF	TGCAGCTTAGGACAGTCCTATGGCTACACCTTC
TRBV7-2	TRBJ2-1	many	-	CASSLVGRGSSYNEQFF	TGTGCCAGCAGCTTAGTGGGGAGGGGGAGCTCCTACAATGAGCAGTTCTTC
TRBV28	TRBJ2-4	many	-	CASSLPNSNIQYF	TGTGCCAGCAGTTTGCCGAACTCAAACATTCAGTACTTC
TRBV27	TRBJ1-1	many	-	CASSSDGPDTEAFF	TGTGCCAGCAGTTCCGATGGACCGGACACTGAAGCTTTCTTT
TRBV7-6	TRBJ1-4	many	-	CASSLAGNEKLFF	TGTGCCAGCAGCTTAGCCGGTAATGAAAAACTGTTTTTT
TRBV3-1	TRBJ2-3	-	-	CASSQPSTDTQYF	TGTGCCAGCAGCCAACCCAGCACAGATACGCAGTATTTT
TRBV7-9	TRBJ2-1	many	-	CASSLGQSGLGDEQFF	TGTGCCAGCAGCTTAGGTCAATCGGGCTTGGGTGATGAGCAGTTCTTC
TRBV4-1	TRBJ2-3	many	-	CASSLTGHSTDTQYF	TGCGCCAGCAGCCTCACGGGACACAGCACAGATACGCAGTATTTT
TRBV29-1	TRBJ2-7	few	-	CSVSGNYEQYF	TGCAGCGTTTCAGGGAACTACGAGCAGTACTTC
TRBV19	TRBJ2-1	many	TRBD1	CASSISDRAHNEQFF	TGTGCCAGTAGTATTTCGGACAGGGCCCACAATGAGCAGTTCTTC
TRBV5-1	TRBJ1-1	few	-	CASSFGPSGGTEAFF	TGCGCCAGCAGCTTTGGGCCCTCGGGGGGCACTGAAGCTTTCTTT
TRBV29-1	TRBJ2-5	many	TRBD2	CSLQTSGEETQYF	TGCAGCTTACAGACTAGCGGGGAAGAGACCCAGTACTTC
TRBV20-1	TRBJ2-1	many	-	CSADSTNEQFF	TGCAGTGCCGACTCCACGAATGAGCAGTTCTTC
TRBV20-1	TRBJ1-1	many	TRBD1	CSARGADQGGNTEAFF	TGCAGTGCTAGAGGGGCCGATCAGGGGGGAAACACTGAAGCTTTCTTT
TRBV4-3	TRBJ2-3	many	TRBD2	CASRQSGSPTDTQYF	TGCGCCAGCAGACAGAGCGGGAGCCCCACAGATACGCAGTATTTT
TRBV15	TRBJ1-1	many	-	CATSRDLMGPETNTEAFF	TGTGCCACCAGCAGAGATCTGATGGGGCCGGAGACGAACACTGAAGCTTTCTTT
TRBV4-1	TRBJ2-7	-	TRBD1	CASSQGTGVGYEQYF	TGCGCCAGCAGCCAAGGGACAGGGGTTGGATACGAGCAGTACTTC
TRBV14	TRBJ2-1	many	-	CASSQDWGYEQFF	TGTGCCAGCAGCCAAGATTGGGGGTATGAGCAGTTCTTC
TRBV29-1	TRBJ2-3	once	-	CSVEGGPGTSTDTQYF	TGCAGCGTTGAAGGAGGGCCCGGGACTAGCACAGATACGCAGTATTTT
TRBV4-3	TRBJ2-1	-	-	CASSQYKGGIGGNEQFF	TGCGCCAGCAGCCAATATAAGGGCGGGATCGGGGGCAATGAGCAGTTCTTC
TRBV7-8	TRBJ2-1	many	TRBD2	CASSLAGGPFGEQFF	TGTGCCAGCAGCTTAGCGGGAGGGCCGTTCGGGGAGCAGTTCTTC
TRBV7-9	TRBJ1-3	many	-	CASSLIGGFSGNTIYF	TGTGCCAGCAGCTTAATCGGCGGGTTCTCTGGAAACACCATATATTTT
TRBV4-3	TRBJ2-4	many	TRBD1	CASSPILQGAQNIQYF	TGCGCCAGCAGCCCTATTTTACAGGGGGCTCAAAACATTCAGTACTTC
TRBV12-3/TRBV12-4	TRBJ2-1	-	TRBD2	CASSLAGSGRTFEQFF	TGTGCCAGCAGTTTAGCGGGCAGCGGGAGGACGTTTGAGCAGTTCTTC
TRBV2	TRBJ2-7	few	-	CASSAGQRPYEQYF	TGTGCCAGCAGTGCAGGACAGCGCCCCTACGAGCAGTACTTC
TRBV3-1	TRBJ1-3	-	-	CASSQASRSPSGNTIYF	TGTGCCAGCAGCCAAGCTTCAAGATCCCCCTCTGGAAACACCATATATTTT
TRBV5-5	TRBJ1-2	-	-	CASSLELRGAVGYTF	TGTGCCAGCAGCTTGGAGTTACGAGGGGCTGTTGGCTACACCTTC
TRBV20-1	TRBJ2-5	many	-	CSASPLDTQYF	TGCAGTGCTAGTCCGCTCGATACCCAGTACTTC